This TCR beta chain was sequenced during a study of identical twins. Findings and limits, study-wide: Abundant cord blood beta clonotypes carried fewer insertions; memory repertoires showed none.

A universal primer site was added by template switching, and unique molecular identifiers were carried by the cDNA. TCRdb reanalysed the 5' RACE reads using MiXCR and keeps one entry per CDR3 protein. Here the sample spans fewer than 550,000 distinct CDR3 sequences, about 13% being singletons. This clonotype has only a few counts. Its target is not known. The CDR3 is 14 amino acids. The V and J ends lost 4 bases and 1 base respectively, with 10 bases between them. Looked up from germline, CDR1 is SGHRS and CDR2 is YFSETQ. These records were also assigned to another study, of yellow fever vaccine responses in identical twins.

The sequence was collected from a woman in her late teens or twenties in good health. This rearrangement joins TRBV5-1 to TRBJ2-3; D uncertain. The source material was CD4+ T cells sorted from blood. CDR3 bases: TGCGCCAGCAGCCCCACCTTAGGCACAGATACGCAGTATTTT. It encodes CASSPTLGTDTQYF.